These 31 T cell receptor beta chains share one sample of origin, sequenced in a study of OX40 agonist ivuxolimab in advanced cancers. The method was immunoSEQ multiplex PCR; TCRdb's version includes in-frame clones alone and lacks a portion of them. The data show roughly 86,000 clones, more than 85% seen once. The material sequenced was CD4+ or CD8+ T cells sorted from blood, taken in a trial of the OX40 agonist ivuxolimab. The receptors shown here come from an adult with an advanced solid tumor such as melanoma, head and neck, liver or kidney cancer.

This chain connects TRBV4-1 to TRBJ1-4, with unresolved D. The CDR3 is 16 residues long. V was clipped by 3 bases and J by 2 bases, with 13 bases between them. Germline V gene sequence: CDR1 MGHRA, CDR2 YSYEKL. This CDR3 reads CASSQGRTGTNEKLFF. In nucleotides, the CDR3 is TGCGCCAGCAGCCAGGGCAGGACGGGCACTAATGAAAAACTGTTTTTT.

Only a few counts were recorded for this clone. The rearrangement uses TRBV2 and TRBJ2-5; TRBD2 aligns across 7 bases. Trimming at V came to 2 bases and at J to 2 bases, leaving 11 bases not matched to a gene. The CDR3 sequence is 17 residues long. CDR1 SNHLY and CDR2 FYNNEI come from the germline V gene. CDR3 loop: CASSESVAGASQETQYF. In nucleotides, the CDR3 is TGTGCCAGCAGTGAATCTGTGGCGGGAGCGTCACAAGAGACCCAGTACTTC.

The rearrangement joins TRBV11-3 to TRBJ2-1; possible D gene TRBD2, 6 bases. Trimming removed 1 base from V and 8 bases from J, with 18 bases in between. Germline V lookup: CDR1 SGHNT, CDR2 YENEEA. The CDR3 loop spans 16 amino acids. The CDR3 region has the DNA TGTGCCAGCAGCTTAGTGGCGAGCGGGCGCACGTATGAGCAGTTCTTC. As protein: CASSLVASGRTYEQFF.

This rearrangement joins TRBV6-1 to TRBJ2-3; D possibly matches TRBD1 or TRBD2 (5 bases each). Germline V gene sequence: CDR1 MNHNS, CDR2 SASEGT. This CDR3 contains 15 residues. V was pared by 3 bases and J by 1 base, with 11 bases between. The CDR3 sequence is CASSEGVGGTDTQYF. The DNA of the CDR3 is TGTGCCAGCAGTGAGGGGGTAGGGGGCACAGATACGCAGTATTTT.

Of note for this clone: Other DNA sequences in the sample encode the same CDR3. The CDR3 sequence is CAWSSGNTIYF. CDR3 sequence (DNA): TGTGCCTGGAGTTCTGGAAACACCATATATTTT. The chain is built from TRBV30 and TRBJ1-3; D ambiguous. The CDR3 length is 11 residues. The V gene lost 2 bases and the J gene lost 1 base, with 0 bases spanning the gap. Germline V gene data show CDR1 as GTSNPN and CDR2 as SVGIG (reference sequence).

V and J are TRBV7-9 and TRBJ1-3; 10 positions match TRBD1. Germline values: CDR1 SEHNR, CDR2 FQNEAQ (reference sequence). J lost 4 bases, V lost 5 bases, and 8 bases had no gene match. The CDR3 length is 16 residues. The chain's CDR3 is CASSVWDRGGGNTIYF. The CDR3 DNA sequence: TGTGCCAGCAGCGTCTGGGACAGGGGAGGAGGAAACACCATATATTTT.

This rearrangement joins TRBV6-1 to TRBJ2-3; 10 nucleotides match TRBD2. Germline CDR1 MNHNS, CDR2 SASEGT. The CDR3 has 14 residues. The CDR3 coding sequence is TGTGCAACGGCCCCAGCGGGAGGGGTTGATACGCAGTATTTT. The encoded protein is CATAPAGGVDTQYF.

The chain uses TRBV11-2 and TRBJ2-7; 8 bases map to TRBD2. V gave up 3 bases and J gave up 0 bases; unmatched junction bases: 4. Germline V gives CDR1 SGHAT, CDR2 FQNNGV. The CDR3 length is 15 residues. For the CDR3, the DNA is TGTGCCAGCAGCTTGCGCGGGAGGCTCTCCTACGAGCAGTACTTC. It is translated as CASSLRGRLSYEQYF. Full variable domain (outside the CDR3, taken from reference TRBV11-2 and TRBJ2-7): EAGVAQSPRYKIIEKRQSVAFWCNPISGHATLYWYQQILGQGPKLLIQFQNNGVVDDSQLPKDRFSAERLKGVDSTLKIQPAKLEDSAVYLCASSLRGRLSYEQYFGPGTRLTVT.

This chain uses TRBV9 with TRBJ2-3; 10 nucleotides line up with TRBD2. J gave up 6 bases and V 4 bases, and 11 bases lay outside the gene matches. The CDR3 has 16 amino acids. Germline V gives CDR1 SGDLS, CDR2 YYNGEE. This CDR3 is CASSLSGRGAVDTQYF. The CDR3 DNA sequence: TGTGCCAGCAGCCTCAGCGGGAGGGGGGCCGTTGATACGCAGTATTTT.

The V gene is TRBV7-9, the J gene TRBJ2-7, with D perhaps given as TRBD1 or TRBD2 (5 bases each). The germline V and J ends were trimmed by 2 bases and 6 bases, with 14 bases remaining between them. The CDR3 totals 14 residues. Germline assignment: CDR1 SEHNR and CDR2 FQNEAQ (reference sequence). Here the CDR3 reads CASSLNLGVGEQYF. The CDR3 DNA reads TGTGCCAGCAGCTTAAACCTGGGGGTAGGCGAGCAGTACTTC.

This clone has only one observation. The rearrangement uses TRBV29-1 and TRBJ1-2; tentatively, D is TRBD1 (5 bases). Per the germline V gene, CDR1 is SQVTM and CDR2 is ANQGSEA. CDR3 length: 14 residues. The germline V and J ends were trimmed by 0 bases and 3 bases, with 11 bases remaining between them. The CDR3 region is CSVEDQGRYYGYTF. CDR3 nucleotide sequence: TGCAGCGTTGAAGATCAGGGCAGGTACTATGGCTACACCTTC. Using reference TRBV29-1 and TRBJ1-2 for the parts outside the CDR3, the full variable domain is SAVISQKPSRDICQRGTSLTIQCQVDSQVTMMFWYRQQPGQSLTLIATANQGSEATYESGFVIDKFPISRPNLTFSTLTVSNMSPEDSSIYLCSVEDQGRYYGYTFGSGTRLTVV.

The CDR3 DNA reads as TGTGCCAGCAGTCTCTTAGTTTGGGATGAGCAGTTCTTC. It codes for CASSLLVWDEQFF. The chain links TRBV2 to TRBJ2-1; D unclear. Per germline, CDR1 SNHLY and CDR2 FYNNEI. The CDR3 contains 13 residues. Trimming removed 5 bases from V and 8 bases from J, with 13 bases in between.

V gene TRBV11-2 combines with J gene TRBJ2-7, with 8 bases aligning to TRBD2. The V and J ends lost 5 bases and 4 bases, in that order; junction bases with no gene match: 7. Germline V lookup: CDR1 SGHAT, CDR2 FQNNGV. CDR3 length: 14 residues. CDR3 amino acids: CASSTSGLKYEQYF. As DNA, the CDR3 is TGTGCCAGCAGCACTAGCGGATTGAAGTACGAGCAGTACTTC.

The chain carries TRBV6-1 and TRBJ2-3; D not resolved. The ends were cut back, 0 bases at V and 4 bases at J, with 17 bases in the middle. The CDR3 sequence is 17 residues long. Germline CDR1 reads MNHNS; CDR2 reads SASEGT. CDR3 protein: CASSEAFAVVGPDTQYF. As DNA, the CDR3 is TGTGCCAGCAGTGAAGCCTTCGCGGTAGTTGGTCCAGATACGCAGTATTTT.

The chain has TRBV28 and TRBJ1-1; no reliable D call. The CDR3 runs to 15 residues. V lost 4 bases to trimming and J lost 2 bases, with 14 bases between them. Germline CDR1 is MDHEN and CDR2 is SYDVKM. CDR3 protein: CASSSQEARNTEAFF. The CDR3 region has the DNA TGTGCCAGCAGTTCCCAGGAGGCACGAAACACTGAAGCTTTCTTT.

A word on this clone: The junction does not match germline at one end; this may be a read error. The chain is built from TRBV7-7 and TRBJ2-7; D may correspond to TRBD1 or TRBD2 (6 bases each). Germline assignment: CDR1 SSHAT and CDR2 FNYEAQ (reference sequence). CDR3 length equals 16 residues. The CDR3 protein is CASSPQKGEAGAEQYF. In nucleotides, the CDR3 is TGTGCTAGCAGCCCCCAGAAGGGGGAGGCAGGGGCCGAGCAGTACTTC.

The CDR3 loop is CASSLLGPGGQDTQYF. DNA of the CDR3: TGTGCCAGCAGTTTATTAGGTCCGGGAGGTCAAGATACGCAGTATTTT. The chain uses TRBV28 and TRBJ2-3, with 7 bases aligning to TRBD2. The germline V gene encodes CDR1 MDHEN and CDR2 SYDVKM. This CDR3 is built from 16 residues. The V segment lost 1 base and the J segment 5 bases; nucleotides outside the gene matches: 9.

The sample holds one count of this clone. The chain is built from TRBV28 and TRBJ2-7; TRBD1 matches 11 bases. The CDR3 sequence is 15 residues long. The V and J ends lost 2 bases and 2 bases, in that order; junction bases with no gene match: 2. Germline CDR1 is MDHEN and CDR2 is SYDVKM. The CDR3 region has the DNA TGTGCCAGCAGTTTAAGGGACAGGGGGACCTACGAGCAGTACTTC. Translated, it gives CASSLRDRGTYEQYF.

The chain joins TRBV7-3 to TRBJ2-7, with D perhaps TRBD1 (6 bases). V lost 4 bases and J 3 bases, leaving 16 bases between the germline ends. The CDR3 has 15 amino acids. Germline V CDR1 and CDR2: SGHTA, FQGTGA. The CDR3 loop is CASSSGDRCRYEQYF. The DNA of the CDR3 is TGTGCCAGCAGCTCCGGCGACAGGTGTCGCTACGAGCAGTACTTC.

The chain combines TRBV19 with TRBJ1-1; D not certain. V was shortened by 7 bases and J by 1 base, with 4 bases between the two germline ends. Germline V gene data show CDR1 as LNHDA and CDR2 as SQIVND (reference sequence). The CDR3 extends over 11 amino acids. Here the CDR3 DNA reads TGTGCCAGTATGGGGAACACTGAAGCTTTCTTT. The encoded protein is CASMGNTEAFF.

The chain couples TRBV2 to TRBJ2-3; 10 bases map to TRBD2. The CDR3 length is 15 residues. V shed 5 bases, J shed 2 bases, and the junction held 4 bases outside the gene matches. CDR1 and CDR2 (germline): SNHLY, FYNNEI. CDR3 protein: CASSRTSGTTDTQYF. CDR3 coding DNA: TGTGCCAGCAGTAGGACTAGCGGAACCACAGATACGCAGTATTTT.

The rearrangement joins TRBV13 to TRBJ1-2; D remains unclear. V was trimmed by 2 bases and J by 1 base, leaving 11 bases between them. Germline loops: CDR1 PRHDT, CDR2 FYEKMQ (reference sequence). CDR3 size: 15 residues. The DNA for the CDR3 is TGTGCCAGCAGCTTAAGAGGGAATGATAACTATGGCTACACCTTC. It specifies CASSLRGNDNYGYTF.

The chain carries TRBV28 and TRBJ1-6, with D unclear. Trimming shortened V by 5 bases and J by 6 bases, and 14 bases separated the two germline ends. CDR1 is MDHEN and CDR2 is SYDVKM in the germline V gene. This CDR3 contains 15 residues. The CDR3 spells CASSPLLRANSPLHF. The CDR3 DNA reads as TGTGCCAGCAGTCCCCTCCTTAGGGCTAATTCACCCCTCCACTTT.

Regarding this clone: A read error may account for a junction end that differs from germline. V usage is TRBV18 and J usage is TRBJ2-7; D might be TRBD1 or TRBD2, each matching 5 bases. This CDR3 has 15 residues. The germline CDR1 and CDR2 sequences are KGHSH and LQKENI. The CDR3 bases are TGTACCAGCTCACCAGGGACCCCTCCACCCTACGAGCAGTACTTC. Translating it yields CTSSPGTPPPYEQYF.

The J gene is TRBJ1-4, the V gene TRBV28; 10 positions agree with TRBD1. CDR3 length: 14 residues. Germline CDR1 and CDR2: MDHEN and SYDVKM. Trimming took 8 bases from V and 7 from J; bases not matched to a gene: 7. CDR3 region: CASARQGAIEKLFF. The CDR3 coding sequence is TGTGCCAGCGCCCGACAGGGGGCGATTGAAAAACTGTTTTTT.

This chain links TRBV19 with TRBJ2-3; D gene uncertain. V lost 6 bases, J lost 1 base, and 8 bases lay in between. Looked up from germline, CDR1 is LNHDA and CDR2 is SQIVND (reference sequence). The CDR3 is 13 amino acids. CDR3 sequence: CASRTRGTDTQYF. In DNA, the CDR3 is TGTGCCAGTAGGACGCGCGGCACAGATACGCAGTATTTT.

The V call is TRBV18, the J call TRBJ2-1; TRBD1 agrees at 9 bases. V shed 3 bases and J 7 bases; nucleotides not matched to a gene: 10. CDR3 size: 16 residues. Germline CDR1 is KGHSH and CDR2 is LQKENI. CDR3 sequence: CASSPSRDRVVNEQFF. For the CDR3, the DNA is TGTGCCAGCTCACCCTCCCGGGACAGGGTCGTTAATGAGCAGTTCTTC.

V and J are TRBV5-1 and TRBJ2-5, with D unclear. Deletions cut 6 bases from V and 1 base from J, with 4 bases between. Germline CDR1 SGHRS, CDR2 YFSETQ. This CDR3 is 11 amino acids long. CDR3 amino acids: CASKSQETQYF. The CDR3 DNA sequence: TGCGCCAGCAAATCCCAAGAGACCCAGTACTTC.

The V and J genes are TRBV5-6 and TRBJ2-1; D call uncertain. The CDR3 consists of 13 residues. Looked up from germline, CDR1 is SGHDT and CDR2 is YYEEEE. V was clipped by 3 bases and J by 6 bases, with 10 bases between them. As DNA, the CDR3 is TGTGCCAGCAGCTGGGCGGCGGCCAATGAGCAGTTCTTC. Its protein product is CASSWAAANEQFF.

The chain employs TRBV5-8 and TRBJ2-3; D is perhaps TRBD1 (5 bases). Trimming removed 4 bases from V and 0 bases from J, with 12 bases in between. The CDR3 runs to 15 residues. Germline V lookup: CDR1 SGHTS, CDR2 YDEGEE. In DNA, the CDR3 is TGTGCCAGCAGCCCCCTTGGGGCTAGCACAGATACGCAGTATTTT. Amino acids: CASSPLGASTDTQYF.

The J gene is TRBJ1-5, the V gene TRBV19; no firm D call. Germline V gives CDR1 LNHDA, CDR2 SQIVND (reference sequence). The CDR3 runs 15 residues. Trimming took 7 bases from V and 2 from J, leaving 15 bases between them. This CDR3 reads CASTLRLDGNQPQHF. CDR3 nucleotides: TGTGCCAGTACCCTCCGACTTGATGGCAATCAGCCCCAGCATTTT.